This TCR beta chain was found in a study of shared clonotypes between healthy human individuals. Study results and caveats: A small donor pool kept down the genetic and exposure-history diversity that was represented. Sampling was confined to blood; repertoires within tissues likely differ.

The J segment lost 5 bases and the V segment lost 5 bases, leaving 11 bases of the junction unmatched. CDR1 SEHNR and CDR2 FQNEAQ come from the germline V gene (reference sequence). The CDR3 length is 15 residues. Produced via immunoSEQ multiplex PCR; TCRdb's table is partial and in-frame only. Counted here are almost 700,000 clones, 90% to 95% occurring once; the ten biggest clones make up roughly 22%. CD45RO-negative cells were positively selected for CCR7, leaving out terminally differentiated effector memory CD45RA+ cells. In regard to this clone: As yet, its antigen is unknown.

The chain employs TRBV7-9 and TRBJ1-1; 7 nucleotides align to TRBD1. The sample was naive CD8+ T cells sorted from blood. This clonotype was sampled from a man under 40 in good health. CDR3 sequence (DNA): TGTGCCAGCAGCCTACCCACAGGGGTTCGGACTGAAGCTTTCTTT. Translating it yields CASSLPTGVRTEAFF.